Below are 20 T cell receptor beta chains sequenced from a single sample in a study of CD8+CD57+ T cells in acquired aplastic anemia. Genomic DNA, the template, was used for profiling of the TCR beta VDJ and CDR3. TCRdb fed the reads into MiXCR, producing one record per CDR3 protein. The top ten clones hold about 8.3% of a sample with approximately 220,000 distinct CDR3 sequences, around 45% of them seen once. For sequencing, patients were chosen who had shown expansion of CD8+CD57+ cells by flow cytometry. Sequenced: sorted CD4+, CD8+, or CD8+CD57+ T cells (not recorded which) from PBMCs. The receptors come from a human donor with aplastic anemia.

This clonotype was counted at least ten times. V gene TRBV20-1 combines with J gene TRBJ1-2; D is perhaps TRBD1 (6 bases). The V end was cut by 4 bases, the J end by 4 bases, with 16 bases between. Germline V gives CDR1 DFQATT, CDR2 SNEGSKA (reference sequence). The length of the CDR3 is 14 residues. The CDR3 sequence: CSAKGGRVGYGYTF. CDR3 in DNA: TGCAGTGCTAAAGGGGGGCGAGTAGGCTATGGCTACACCTTC.

This chain uses TRBV14 with TRBJ1-6; 10 bases fit TRBD1. Germline-derived CDR1 and CDR2 are SGHDN and FVKESK. The CDR3 length is 14 residues. J was trimmed by 9 bases and V by 6 bases; bases with no gene match: 5. The CDR3 spells CASSRTGGFSPLHF. Written as DNA, the CDR3 is TGTGCCAGCAGTCGGACAGGGGGTTTTTCACCCCTCCACTTT.

This clonotype was seen many times. The V and J genes are TRBV20-1 and TRBJ2-1, with 8 bases that match TRBD2. The V gene end was trimmed by 8 bases and the J gene end by 14 bases; junction bases not matched to a gene: 8. The CDR3 sequence is 10 residues long. Per germline, CDR1 DFQATT and CDR2 SNEGSKA (reference sequence). The chain's CDR3 is CSTGGREKFF. The CDR3 coding sequence is TGCAGTACGGGGGGGAGGGAGAAGTTCTTC.

V gene TRBV19 combines with J gene TRBJ1-5; no clear D. The CDR3 spans 14 residues. Between the trimmed V and J ends, which lost 1 base and 1 base, there was a span of 5 bases. Per the germline V gene, CDR1 is LNHDA and CDR2 is SQIVND (reference sequence). CDR3 amino acids: CASSIVRSNQPQHF. The CDR3 DNA reads TGTGCCAGTAGTATAGTTAGAAGCAATCAGCCCCAGCATTTT.

The chain uses TRBV2 and TRBJ1-1; no firm D call. V gave up 3 bases and J gave up 8 bases, with 13 bases separating them. Germline V CDR1 and CDR2: SNHLY, FYNNEI. The CDR3 consists of 13 residues. CDR3 region: CASSEWWQAEAFF. CDR3 nucleotide sequence: TGTGCCAGCAGTGAGTGGTGGCAGGCAGAAGCTTTCTTT.

This clonotype was seen repeatedly, ten times or more. The genes are TRBV2 and TRBJ1-3; TRBD1 aligns across 7 bases. Germline trimming cut 2 bases from V and 4 bases from J; bases unmatched to any gene: 5. There are 15 residues in the CDR3. Germline V gives CDR1 SNHLY, CDR2 FYNNEI. The CDR3 is CASSEFSGGGNTIYF. The CDR3 bases are TGTGCCAGCAGTGAATTTTCAGGGGGGGGAAACACCATATATTTT.

The chain is built from TRBV20-1 and TRBJ1-2; D may be TRBD1 (6 bases). The CDR3 consists of 14 residues. V was shortened by 6 bases and J by 7 bases, with 21 bases between the two germline ends. Germline lookup yields CDR1 DFQATT and CDR2 SNEGSKA (reference sequence). CDR3 in DNA: TGCAGTGCAACAGACCGGACAGTCTGGGCTGGCTACACCTTC. It encodes CSATDRTVWAGYTF.

This clonotype came up many times. The chain uses TRBV20-1 and TRBJ2-1, with TRBD1 as a possible D gene (6 bases). CDR1 and CDR2 from the germline V gene are DFQATT and SNEGSKA (reference sequence). The CDR3 consists of 13 residues. V shed 4 bases and J shed 4 bases, with 11 bases lying between them. The CDR3 bases are TGCAGTGCTATAAGGGGGAGATACAATGAGCAGTTCTTC. It encodes CSAIRGRYNEQFF.

V and J are TRBV9 and TRBJ2-5; a possible D gene is TRBD1 (5 bases). Deletions cut 2 bases from V and 7 bases from J, with 9 bases between. The CDR3 runs 12 residues. CDR1 is SGDLS and CDR2 is YYNGEE in the germline V gene. The CDR3 DNA is TGTGCCAGCAGCGTGACAGCAGGGACCCAGTACTTC. This codes for CASSVTAGTQYF.

This clonotype was recorded a few times. Germline is not matched at one junction end, which may reflect a read error. V is TRBV13 and J is TRBJ2-1; D is unclear. The CDR3 is 11 amino acids. Germline V gene sequence: CDR1 PRHDT, CDR2 FYEKMQ (reference sequence). CDR3 nucleotides: TGCGCCAGCGAAGGTGGCAATGAGCAGCTCTTC. This translates into CASEGGNEQLF.

This clonotype occurred a few times. The rearrangement links TRBV2 to TRBJ2-7; D gene unclear. Per germline, CDR1 SNHLY and CDR2 FYNNEI. The CDR3 sequence is 16 residues long. The V gene lost 6 bases and the J gene lost 3 bases, with 21 bases spanning the gap. CDR3 protein: CASSQERRNPLYEQYF. As DNA, the CDR3 is TGTGCCAGCAGCCAAGAGAGGCGGAATCCCCTCTACGAGCAGTACTTC.

The rearrangement links TRBV15 to TRBJ2-3; D possibly corresponds to TRBD2 (5 bases). Germline-derived CDR1 and CDR2 are LNHNV and YYDKDF (reference sequence). Trimming took off 3 bases at V and 9 bases at J, with 25 bases between the two ends. The CDR3 loop spans 17 amino acids. The CDR3 spells CATSRWAAGSIGDTQYF. Here the CDR3 DNA reads TGTGCCACCAGCAGGTGGGCGGCGGGCTCTATAGGAGACACGCAGTATTTT.

V gene TRBV24-1 combines with J gene TRBJ2-5; TRBD1 matches at 8 bases. Unmatched junction bases numbered 11, after V lost 5 bases and J lost 4 bases. This CDR3 has 16 amino acids. Per the germline V gene, CDR1 is KGHDR and CDR2 is SFDVKD. In DNA, the CDR3 is TGTGCCACCAGTGGGACAGGGCTGACGATTCCAGAGACCCAGTACTTC. Amino acid sequence: CATSGTGLTIPETQYF.

This sequence joins TRBV7-3 and TRBJ2-4; either TRBD1 or TRBD2 may supply D (5 bases each). The CDR3 loop spans 16 amino acids. The germline CDR1 and CDR2 sequences are SGHTA and FQGTGA. V lost 5 bases and J 8 bases, leaving 22 bases between the germline ends. CDR3 nucleotide sequence: TGTGCCAGCAGCCCCATTGAGGGGAGTGGGGTCGACATTCAGTACTTC. Its protein product is CASSPIEGSGVDIQYF.

In its sample, this clonotype was seen a few times. The J gene is TRBJ2-7, the V gene TRBV15, with 9 bases identical to TRBD1. Germline CDR1 and CDR2: LNHNV and YYDKDF (reference sequence). V gave up 7 bases and J gave up 5 bases; unmatched junction bases: 9. The CDR3 covers 14 residues. The chain's CDR3 is CATNPGQGLDEQYF. The DNA for the CDR3 is TGTGCCACCAACCCGGGACAGGGATTGGACGAGCAGTACTTC.

The J gene is TRBJ1-6, the V gene TRBV5-1, with TRBD1 matching over 8 bases. Germline V CDR1 and CDR2: SGHRS, YFSETQ. Trimming took 0 bases from V and 11 from J; bases not matched to a gene: 10. CDR3 length: 16 amino acids. The DNA for the CDR3 is TGCGCCAGCAGCTTGGATCTCTGGACAGGGCGGACACCCCTCCACTTT. Residues: CASSLDLWTGRTPLHF.

This rearrangement joins TRBV24-1 to TRBJ1-1; D unresolved. The V end lost 3 bases, the J end lost 6 bases, and 10 bases lay between the germline ends. This CDR3 is built from 13 residues. Germline CDR1 and CDR2: KGHDR and SFDVKD. CDR3 sequence reads: CATSDGEIAEAFF. CDR3 sequence (DNA): TGTGCCACCAGTGATGGGGAGATAGCTGAAGCTTTCTTT.

This clonotype was seen at least ten times. The chain links TRBV19 to TRBJ2-3, with 9 bases that match TRBD2. Per the germline V gene, CDR1 is LNHDA and CDR2 is SQIVND (reference sequence). The CDR3 is 16 amino acids. The junction had 8 bases not matched to a gene; V was cut back by 5 bases and J by 2 bases. The DNA for the CDR3 is TGTGCCAGTAGTGTCCCTAGCGGGGTGAACACAGATACGCAGTATTTT. The encoded protein is CASSVPSGVNTDTQYF.

The rearrangement links TRBV19 to TRBJ1-4; a weak D match, TRBD1 (5 bases). Trimming removed 10 bases from V and 4 bases from J, with 13 bases in between. In germline, CDR1 is LNHDA, CDR2 SQIVND (reference sequence). The CDR3 contains 13 residues. Written as DNA, the CDR3 is TGTGCCACTGGGGGTTCTCATAATGAAAAACTGTTTTTT. Translating it yields CATGGSHNEKLFF.

In this sample, this clonotype turned up many times. The J gene is TRBJ1-1, the V gene TRBV7-9; a possible D gene is TRBD1 (6 bases). The V end lost 4 bases, the J end lost 1 base, and 10 bases lay between the germline ends. The CDR3 totals 14 residues. The germline CDR1 and CDR2 sequences are SEHNR and FQNEAQ (reference sequence). The DNA of the CDR3 is TGTGCCAGCAGCTCAGGGGCAGGGAACACTGAAGCTTTCTTT. Its translation: CASSSGAGNTEAFF. Variable domain in full (rest from reference TRBV7-9 and TRBJ1-1): DTGVSQNPRHKITKRGQNVTFRCDPISEHNRLYWYRQTLGQGPEFLTYFQNEAQLEKSRLLSDRFSAERPKGSFSTLEIQRTEQGDSAMYLCASSSGAGNTEAFFGQGTRLTVV.